The 9 T cell receptor beta chains in this list originate from one sample, sequenced in a study of shared clonotypes between healthy human individuals. Using immunoSEQ multiplex PCR, the repertoire was profiled, and TCRdb retains in-frame clones only, with some absent. The repertoire has 950,000 to 1,100,000 clones, about 74% of them found once; the top ten carry about 1.5%. The sequencing input was memory CD4+ T cells sorted from blood. Subset in this sample: CD45RA-negative fraction. The receptors originated from a man aged 18 to 29 in good health.

This clone showed up just a few times. V and J are TRBV7-2 and TRBJ2-7; TRBD1 matches 9 bases. The ends lost 3 bases at V and 3 bases at J; junction bases unmatched: 9. CDR1 is SGHTA and CDR2 is FQGNSA in the germline V gene. This CDR3 region has 16 residues. CDR3 protein: CASSLDRGTTVYEQYF. The CDR3 DNA reads TGTGCCAGCAGCTTGGACAGGGGAACCACGGTCTACGAGCAGTACTTC.

Regarding this clone: Other DNA sequences in this sample translate to the same CDR3. The genes are TRBV6-6 and TRBJ1-1, with a weak D call TRBD1 (5 bases). Germline CDR1 MNHNY, CDR2 SVGAGI (reference sequence). Trimming shortened V by 4 bases and J by 2 bases, and 8 bases separated the two germline ends. The CDR3 sequence is 13 residues long. CDR3 residues: CASSSDRNTEAFF. CDR3 coding DNA: TGTGCCAGCAGTTCTGACAGAAACACTGAAGCTTTCTTT.

The CDR3 reads CASRQGLGNEKLFF. As DNA, the CDR3 is TGTGCCAGCAGACAGGGTCTGGGGAATGAAAAACTGTTTTTT. The chain links TRBV2 to TRBJ1-4, with D perhaps TRBD1 (6 bases). V was cut by 6 bases and J by 5 bases, with 13 bases left in between. The CDR3 extends over 14 amino acids. CDR1 and CDR2 from the germline V gene are SNHLY and FYNNEI.

The rearrangement uses TRBV19 and TRBJ2-7; no firm D call. CDR3 length equals 14 residues. V gave up 6 bases and J gave up 2 bases, with 14 bases separating them. Per germline, CDR1 LNHDA and CDR2 SQIVND (reference sequence). CDR3 sequence: CASRSSTAPYEQYF. As DNA, the CDR3 is TGTGCCAGTAGGTCCTCGACGGCTCCCTACGAGCAGTACTTC.

The V gene is TRBV10-3, the J gene TRBJ1-3, with D perhaps TRBD1 (6 bases). Trimming took 5 bases from V and 0 from J, leaving 11 bases between them. This CDR3 has 15 residues. Germline CDR1 ENHRY, CDR2 SYGVKD. CDR3 nucleotide sequence: TGTGCCATCAGTTCCGACAGGTACTCTGGAAACACCATATATTTT. This gives the protein CAISSDRYSGNTIYF.

V is TRBV5-6 and J is TRBJ2-3; 8 bases match TRBD1. Germline CDR1 is SGHDT and CDR2 is YYEEEE. The V gene end was trimmed by 3 bases and the J gene end by 2 bases; junction bases not matched to a gene: 2. The CDR3 is 14 residues long. CDR3 nucleotides: TGTGCCAGCAGCTGGGGACAGGCCACAGATACGCAGTATTTT. Translated: CASSWGQATDTQYF.

This clone has only a few counts. The genes are TRBV18 and TRBJ2-3, with D uncertain. The CDR3 has 14 residues. The germline V gene has CDR1 KGHSH and CDR2 LQKENI. Trimming pared 3 bases from V and 3 bases from J, leaving 10 bases between. CDR3: CASSPQYGTDTQYF. The CDR3 bases are TGTGCCAGCTCACCTCAATACGGGACAGATACGCAGTATTTT.

This clone showed up many times. The chain carries TRBV4-3 and TRBJ1-3; no definite D call. Per the germline V gene, CDR1 is LGHNA and CDR2 is YSLEER. V dropped 8 bases and J dropped 0 bases, with 11 bases sitting between them. The CDR3 sequence is 14 residues long. CDR3 sequence: CASSSGYSGNTIYF. Here the CDR3 DNA reads TGCGCCAGCTCCTCCGGGTACTCTGGAAACACCATATATTTT.

J is TRBJ1-1 and V is TRBV7-2, with no clear D. V lost 5 bases, J lost 8 bases, and 15 bases lay in between. The CDR3 is 13 residues long. Germline V gene lookup returns CDR1 SGHTA and CDR2 FQGNSA. The DNA for the CDR3 is TGTGCCAGCAGCCCCCCTCTGTCGGAGGAAGCTTTCTTT. It codes for CASSPPLSEEAFF.